This T cell receptor (beta chain) emerged from a study of CD8+CD57+ T cells in acquired aplastic anemia. This clonotype was observed a handful of times. All patients picked for sequencing had shown, by flow cytometry, an expansion of CD8+CD57+ cells. TCR beta VDJ combinations and CDR3 sequences were profiled from genomic DNA. TCRdb ran MiXCR on the reads and lists one entry per CDR3 protein. Of just over 450,000 distinct CDR3 sequences listed, about a third were seen once; the top ten hold 0.82%. Trimming pared 5 bases from V and 2 bases from J, leaving 15 bases between. The CDR3 covers 16 residues. CDR1 LNHDA and CDR2 SQIVND come from the germline V gene (reference sequence).

This chain links TRBV19 with TRBJ2-2, with a possible D match to TRBD1 (6 bases). Sequenced sample: sorted CD4+, CD8+, or CD8+CD57+ T cells (not recorded which) from PBMCs. The sequence derives from a human donor with aplastic anemia. CDR3 sequence (DNA): TGTGCCAGTAGTGGATCCTGGACAGCCAACACCGGGGAGCTGTTTTTT. Its translation: CASSGSWTANTGELFF.